A selection of T cell receptor beta chains follows, all from one sample in a study of blood T cell repertoires in COVID-19. TCRdb's copy holds only in-frame clones and misses some; the assay was immunoSEQ multiplex PCR. The data hold 150,000 to 200,000 clones, with 65% to 90% observed a single time. Sequenced: PBMCs or T cells enriched from blood (not recorded which). The origin of the receptors is a man in his fifties or sixties who had recovered from COVID-19. CDR3s include the opening cysteine and the closing phenylalanine or tryptophan. D genes are given only for firm matches. Rows give clone size only sometimes, using once, few, many, or a class for an expanded clone.

CDR3: CASSERGLKETQYF
DNA: TGTGCCAGCAGTGAAAGGGGACTAAAAGAGACCCAGTACTTC
D: TRBD2
size: .
J: TRBJ2-5
V: TRBV2

CDR3: CASSLPSGLTDTQYF
DNA: TGTGCCAGCAGTTTGCCTAGCGGCCTCACAGATACGCAGTATTTT
D: TRBD2
size: few
J: TRBJ2-3
V: TRBV28

CDR3: CASSLGGVYTGELFF
DNA: TGTGCCAGCAGCCTAGGGGGCGTATATACCGGGGAGCTGTTTTTT
D: TRBD1
size: .
J: TRBJ2-2
V: TRBV11-2

CDR3: CACSEEGPSYGYTF
DNA: TGTGCCTGTTCTGAGGAGGGGCCAAGCTATGGCTACACCTTC
D: .
size: .
J: TRBJ1-2
V: TRBV5-4

CDR3: CATSEGRKGNTGELFF
DNA: TGTGCCACCAGTGAAGGCAGGAAAGGAAACACCGGGGAGCTGTTTTTT
D: .
size: once
J: TRBJ2-2
V: TRBV24-1

CDR3: CASSARDRTYNSPLHF
DNA: TGTGCCAGCAGCGCCCGGGACAGAACCTATAATTCACCCCTCCACTTT
D: TRBD1
size: .
J: TRBJ1-6
V: TRBV7-6

CDR3: CASGLQQGSTPYEQYF
DNA: TGTGCTAGTGGTTTGCAACAGGGCTCAACCCCCTACGAGCAGTACTTC
D: .
size: .
J: TRBJ2-7
V: TRBV12-5

CDR3: CASSLGANNEQFF
DNA: TGTGCCAGCAGCTTAGGTGCTAACAATGAGCAGTTCTTC
D: .
size: .
J: TRBJ2-1
V: TRBV11-2

CDR3: CASSKGEGWQETQYF
DNA: TGTGCCAGCAGCAAGGGGGAGGGGTGGCAAGAGACCCAGTACTTC
D: .
size: .
J: TRBJ2-5
V: TRBV11-3

CDR3: CASSLGRGVYNEQFF
DNA: TGTGCCAGCAGCCTGGGGCGGGGGGTATACAATGAGCAGTTCTTC
D: TRBD2
size: .
J: TRBJ2-1
V: TRBV25-1

CDR3: CASSVADGADTEAFF
DNA: TGTGCCAGCAGCGTAGCTGACGGAGCGGACACTGAAGCTTTCTTT
D: .
size: .
J: TRBJ1-1
V: TRBV9

CDR3: CASSQPDRGQDEKLFF
DNA: TGCGCCAGCAGCCAGCCCGACAGGGGGCAGGATGAAAAACTGTTTTTT
D: TRBD1
size: .
J: TRBJ1-4
V: TRBV4-1

CDR3: CASSIRQGEAFF
DNA: TGTGCCAGCAGCATTAGACAGGGTGAAGCTTTCTTT
D: TRBD1
size: .
J: TRBJ1-1
V: TRBV28

CDR3: CASSIAQGALDTEAFF
DNA: TGTGCCAGTAGTATAGCCCAGGGGGCACTGGACACTGAAGCTTTCTTT
D: TRBD1
size: .
J: TRBJ1-1
V: TRBV19

CDR3: CASSLLSSGGRTEAFF
DNA: TGTGCCAGCAGCTTATTATCGTCAGGTGGTCGCACTGAAGCTTTCTTT
D: .
size: .
J: TRBJ1-1
V: TRBV7-9

CDR3: CASSDRATNEKLFF
DNA: TGTGCCAGTTCCGACAGAGCAACTAATGAAAAACTGTTTTTT
D: .
size: .
J: TRBJ1-4
V: TRBV19

CDR3: CASSQEWTGIFNTEAFF
DNA: TGTGCCAGCAGCCAAGAATGGACAGGGATTTTTAACACTGAAGCTTTCTTT
D: TRBD1
size: .
J: TRBJ1-1
V: TRBV14

CDR3: CAWSVNRGFSGANVLTF
DNA: TGTGCCTGGAGTGTGAACAGGGGTTTCTCTGGGGCCAACGTCCTGACTTTC
D: TRBD1
size: .
J: TRBJ2-6
V: TRBV30

CDR3: CASSNQISNTEAFF
DNA: TGTGCCAGCAGTAACCAGATTTCGAACACTGAAGCTTTCTTT
D: .
size: .
J: TRBJ1-1
V: TRBV6-5

CDR3: CASSPRTGGDKRAEAFF
DNA: TGTGCCAGCAGCCCGAGAACAGGGGGGGACAAAAGGGCTGAAGCTTTCTTT
D: TRBD1
size: .
J: TRBJ1-1
V: TRBV11-2

CDR3: CASSRRGAGTGELFF
DNA: TGTGCCAGCAGTAGGCGGGGGGCGGGTACCGGGGAGCTGTTTTTT
D: TRBD2
size: few
J: TRBJ2-2
V: TRBV27

CDR3: CASSLGQGREKLFF
DNA: TGTGCCAGCAGCTTGGGACAGGGTAGGGAAAAACTGTTTTTT
D: TRBD1
size: .
J: TRBJ1-4
V: TRBV11-2

CDR3: CASSSVRGQGGPLHF
DNA: TGTGCCAGCAGTTCGGTCAGGGGACAAGGAGGACCCCTCCACTTT
D: .
size: .
J: TRBJ1-6
V: TRBV6-6

CDR3: CASGLYQGHGYTF
DNA: TGTGCCAGCGGACTCTACCAAGGCCATGGCTACACCTTC
D: .
size: .
J: TRBJ1-2
V: TRBV7-2

CDR3: CASSSPTGSLHF
DNA: TGTGCCAGCAGTTCACCCACAGGGTCCCTCCACTTT
D: .
size: .
J: TRBJ1-6
V: TRBV28

CDR3: CASSEGQASYEQYF
DNA: TGTGCCAGCAGTGAAGGACAGGCATCCTACGAGCAGTACTTC
D: .
size: .
J: TRBJ2-7
V: TRBV2

CDR3: CASRFRGQNYGYTF
DNA: TGTGCCAGCAGATTTAGGGGACAGAACTATGGCTACACCTTC
D: TRBD1
size: .
J: TRBJ1-2
V: TRBV5-4

CDR3: CASSRGQETQYF
DNA: TGTGCCAGCAGCCGAGGGCAGGAGACCCAGTACTTC
D: .
size: once
J: TRBJ2-5
V: TRBV7-9

CDR3: CASSLDRVHGYTF
DNA: TGTGCCAGCTCATTGGACAGGGTTCATGGCTACACCTTC
D: TRBD1
size: .
J: TRBJ1-2
V: TRBV18

CDR3: CASNPTGRQPQHF
DNA: TGTGCCAGCAACCCGACAGGGCGGCAGCCCCAGCATTTT
D: TRBD1
size: .
J: TRBJ1-5
V: TRBV9

CDR3: CAWTRQSNYGYTF
DNA: TGTGCCTGGACCCGACAGTCCAACTATGGCTACACCTTC
D: .
size: few
J: TRBJ1-2
V: TRBV30

CDR3: CASNGQGRLRGQPQHF
DNA: TGTGCCAGCAACGGACAGGGGCGCCTCCGAGGGCAGCCCCAGCATTTT
D: TRBD1
size: .
J: TRBJ1-5
V: TRBV5-8

CDR3: CASSPPVGGGRTDTQYF
DNA: TGTGCCAGCTCACCACCGGTAGGCGGGGGCCGCACAGATACGCAGTATTTT
D: .
size: .
J: TRBJ2-3
V: TRBV18

CDR3: CASSRFGNTGELFF
DNA: TGTGCCAGCAGCCGTTTCGGGAACACCGGGGAGCTGTTTTTT
D: .
size: few
J: TRBJ2-2
V: TRBV3-1/TRBV3-2

CDR3: CASSFQGGSYEQYF
DNA: TGCGCCAGCAGCTTCCAGGGGGGTTCCTACGAGCAGTACTTC
D: .
size: .
J: TRBJ2-7
V: TRBV5-1

CDR3: CASSGGGVTREKLFF
DNA: TGCGCCAGCAGTGGGGGAGGAGTGACGCGGGAAAAACTGTTTTTT
D: .
size: .
J: TRBJ1-4
V: TRBV10-1

CDR3: CASSISPASAPLHF
DNA: TGTGCCAGTAGTATATCGCCCGCCAGCGCACCCCTCCACTTT
D: .
size: once
J: TRBJ1-6
V: TRBV19

CDR3: CASFRDRGPTNYGYTF
DNA: TGTGCCAGCTTCCGGGACAGGGGGCCTACTAACTATGGCTACACCTTC
D: TRBD1
size: .
J: TRBJ1-2
V: TRBV18

CDR3: CASSPRTASGRTGYTF
DNA: TGTGCCAGCAGCCCCAGGACGGCGTCAGGGCGTACGGGCTACACCTTC
D: .
size: .
J: TRBJ1-2
V: TRBV3-1/TRBV3-2

CDR3: CASSSTPGLRTSSYNSPLHF
DNA: TGTGCCAGTAGCTCGACTCCGGGACTCAGAACGAGCTCCTATAATTCACCCCTCCACTTT
D: .
size: .
J: TRBJ1-6
V: TRBV19

CDR3: CASSLDGGAGSPLHF
DNA: TGCGCCAGCAGCTTGGATGGGGGCGCAGGGTCACCCCTCCACTTT
D: .
size: once
J: TRBJ1-6
V: TRBV5-1

CDR3: CASSEVAGGRNEQFF
DNA: TGTGCCAGCAGTGAAGTTGCGGGGGGGCGAAATGAGCAGTTCTTC
D: TRBD2
size: .
J: TRBJ2-1
V: TRBV6-1

CDR3: CSALGQGFIRTEAFF
DNA: TGCAGCGCACTCGGGCAGGGGTTTATTAGGACTGAAGCTTTCTTT
D: .
size: .
J: TRBJ1-1
V: TRBV29-1

CDR3: CASSKRQIPNYGYTF
DNA: TGTGCCAGTAGTAAGCGACAGATTCCTAACTATGGCTACACCTTC
D: .
size: .
J: TRBJ1-2
V: TRBV19

CDR3: CASSQGGNGPQHF
DNA: TGTGCCAGCAGCCAGGGGGGGAATGGGCCCCAGCATTTT
D: .
size: .
J: TRBJ1-5
V: TRBV3-1/TRBV3-2

CDR3: CASSQVVGMEQYF
DNA: TGCGCCAGCAGCCAAGTCGTCGGTATGGAGCAGTACTTC
D: .
size: .
J: TRBJ2-7
V: TRBV4-1

CDR3: CASTQGLAGNEQFF
DNA: TGTGCCAGCACCCAAGGACTAGCAGGCAATGAGCAGTTCTTC
D: TRBD2
size: .
J: TRBJ2-1
V: TRBV3-1/TRBV3-2

CDR3: CASSLELTNEQFF
DNA: TGCGCCAGCAGCTTGGAGCTAACCAATGAGCAGTTCTTC
D: .
size: .
J: TRBJ2-1
V: TRBV5-1

CDR3: CASSVGGSDGQPQHF
DNA: TGTGCCAGCAGCGTAGGAGGGAGTGACGGTCAGCCCCAGCATTTT
D: .
size: few
J: TRBJ1-5
V: TRBV9

CDR3: CAWSGDNSYEQYF
DNA: TGTGCCTGGAGTGGAGACAACTCCTACGAGCAGTACTTC
D: .
size: .
J: TRBJ2-7
V: TRBV30

CDR3: CASSPRGNNQPQHF
DNA: TGCGCCAGCAGTCCCCGGGGGAACAATCAGCCCCAGCATTTT
D: .
size: .
J: TRBJ1-5
V: TRBV10-1

CDR3: CASSLAAGSYEQYF
DNA: TGCGCCAGCAGCTTGGCGGCAGGATCCTACGAGCAGTACTTC
D: .
size: .
J: TRBJ2-7
V: TRBV5-1